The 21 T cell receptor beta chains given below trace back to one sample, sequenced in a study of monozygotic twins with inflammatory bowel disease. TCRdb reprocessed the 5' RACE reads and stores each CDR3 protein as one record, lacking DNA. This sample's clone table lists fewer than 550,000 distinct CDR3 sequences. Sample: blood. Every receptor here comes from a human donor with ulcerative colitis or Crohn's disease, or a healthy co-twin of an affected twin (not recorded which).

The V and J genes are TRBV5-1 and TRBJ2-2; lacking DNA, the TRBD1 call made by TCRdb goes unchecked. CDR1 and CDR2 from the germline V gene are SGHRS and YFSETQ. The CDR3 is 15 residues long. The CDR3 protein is CASSLETGNTGELFF. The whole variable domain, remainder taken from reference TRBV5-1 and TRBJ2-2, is KAGVTQTPRYLIKTRGQQVTLSCSPISGHRSVSWYQQTPGQGLQFLFEYFSETQRNKGNFPGRFSGRQFSNSRSEMNVSTLELGDSALYLCASSLETGNTGELFFGEGSRLTVL.

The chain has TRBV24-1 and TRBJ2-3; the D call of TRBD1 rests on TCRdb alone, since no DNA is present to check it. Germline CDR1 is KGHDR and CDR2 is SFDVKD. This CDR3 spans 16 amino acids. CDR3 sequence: CATSDPRQGKADTQYF.

The CDR3 reads CSVWGSADEQYF. The genes are TRBV29-1 and TRBJ2-7; lacking DNA, the TRBD1 call made by TCRdb goes unchecked. The V gene's germline CDR1 is SQVTM and CDR2 ANQGSEA. The CDR3 runs 12 residues.

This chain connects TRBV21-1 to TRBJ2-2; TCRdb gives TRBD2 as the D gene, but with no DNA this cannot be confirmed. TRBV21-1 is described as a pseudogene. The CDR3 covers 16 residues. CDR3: CAGSILAGANTGELFF.

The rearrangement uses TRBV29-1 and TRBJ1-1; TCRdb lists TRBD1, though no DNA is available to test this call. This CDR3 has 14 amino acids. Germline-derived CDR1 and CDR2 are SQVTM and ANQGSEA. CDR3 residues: CSVVVQGRNTEAFF.

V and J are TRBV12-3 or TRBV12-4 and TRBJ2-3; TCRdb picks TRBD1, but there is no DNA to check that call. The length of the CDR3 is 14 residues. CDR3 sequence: CASSLMGAPDTQYF.

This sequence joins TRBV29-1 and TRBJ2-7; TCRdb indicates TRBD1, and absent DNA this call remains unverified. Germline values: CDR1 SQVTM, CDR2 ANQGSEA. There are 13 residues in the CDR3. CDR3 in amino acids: CSVEGDRAYEQYF.

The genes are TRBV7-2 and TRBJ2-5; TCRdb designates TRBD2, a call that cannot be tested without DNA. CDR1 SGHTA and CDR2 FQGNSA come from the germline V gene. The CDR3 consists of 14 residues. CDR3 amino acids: CASSATSGFGAQYF. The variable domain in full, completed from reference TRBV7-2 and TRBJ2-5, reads GAGVSQSPSNKVTEKGKDVELRCDPISGHTALYWYRQSLGQGLEFLIYFQGNSAPDKSGLPSDRFSAERTGGSVSTLTIQRTQQEDSAVYLCASSATSGFGAQYFGPGTRLLVL.

This CDR3 is CASSFRRDGTNEQFF. The V and J genes are TRBV7-6 and TRBJ2-1; TCRdb lists TRBD2, though no DNA is available to test this call. Germline V gene lookup returns CDR1 SGHVS and CDR2 FNYEAQ. The CDR3 runs to 15 residues.

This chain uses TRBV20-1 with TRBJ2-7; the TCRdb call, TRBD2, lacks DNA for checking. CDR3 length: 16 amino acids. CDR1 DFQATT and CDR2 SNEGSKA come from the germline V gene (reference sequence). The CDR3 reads CSARAAWDSGGGEQYF.

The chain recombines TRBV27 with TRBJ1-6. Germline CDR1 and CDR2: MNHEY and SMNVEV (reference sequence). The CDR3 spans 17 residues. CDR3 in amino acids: CASSFLFREGRNSPLHF.

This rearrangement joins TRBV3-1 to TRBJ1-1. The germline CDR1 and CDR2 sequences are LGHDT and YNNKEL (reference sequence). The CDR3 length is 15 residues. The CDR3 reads CASSPVGKGNTEAFF.

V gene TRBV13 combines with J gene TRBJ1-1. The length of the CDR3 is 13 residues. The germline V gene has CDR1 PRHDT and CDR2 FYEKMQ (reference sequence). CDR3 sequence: CASSLRGTDEAFF.

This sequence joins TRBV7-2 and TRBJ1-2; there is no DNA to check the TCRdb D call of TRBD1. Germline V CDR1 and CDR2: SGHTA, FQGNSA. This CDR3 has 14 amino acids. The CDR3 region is CASSPGNGNYGYTF.

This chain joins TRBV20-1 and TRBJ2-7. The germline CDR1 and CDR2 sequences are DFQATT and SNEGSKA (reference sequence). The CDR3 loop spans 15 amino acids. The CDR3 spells CSARDPGSYPNEQYF.

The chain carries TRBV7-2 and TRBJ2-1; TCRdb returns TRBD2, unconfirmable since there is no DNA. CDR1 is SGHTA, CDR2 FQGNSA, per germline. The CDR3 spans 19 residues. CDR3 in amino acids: CASSLARVAGGPSYNEQFF. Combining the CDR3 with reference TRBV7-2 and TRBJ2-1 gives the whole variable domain GAGVSQSPSNKVTEKGKDVELRCDPISGHTALYWYRQSLGQGLEFLIYFQGNSAPDKSGLPSDRFSAERTGGSVSTLTIQRTQQEDSAVYLCASSLARVAGGPSYNEQFFGPGTRLTVL.

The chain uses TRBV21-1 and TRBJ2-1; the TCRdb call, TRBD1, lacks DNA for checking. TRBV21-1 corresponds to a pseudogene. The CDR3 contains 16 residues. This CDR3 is CASSAPLAGAYNEQFF.

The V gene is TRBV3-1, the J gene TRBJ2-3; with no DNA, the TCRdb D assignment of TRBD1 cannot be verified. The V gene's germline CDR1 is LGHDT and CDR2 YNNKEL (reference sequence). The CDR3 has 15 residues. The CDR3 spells CASSLSGSTGGTQYF.

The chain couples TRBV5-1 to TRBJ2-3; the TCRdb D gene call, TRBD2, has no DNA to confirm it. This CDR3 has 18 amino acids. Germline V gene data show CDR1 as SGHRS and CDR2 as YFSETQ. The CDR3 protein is CASSGKQREGRSTDTQYF.

The CDR3 loop reads CSARDWGGPDAEAFF. The chain joins TRBV20-1 to TRBJ1-1. The CDR3 extends over 15 amino acids. CDR1 is DFQATT, CDR2 SNEGSKA, per germline (reference sequence).

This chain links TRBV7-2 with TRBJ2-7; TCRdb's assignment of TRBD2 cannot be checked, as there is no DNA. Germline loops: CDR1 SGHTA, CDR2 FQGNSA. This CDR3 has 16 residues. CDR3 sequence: CASSIPGLAGLDEQYF.